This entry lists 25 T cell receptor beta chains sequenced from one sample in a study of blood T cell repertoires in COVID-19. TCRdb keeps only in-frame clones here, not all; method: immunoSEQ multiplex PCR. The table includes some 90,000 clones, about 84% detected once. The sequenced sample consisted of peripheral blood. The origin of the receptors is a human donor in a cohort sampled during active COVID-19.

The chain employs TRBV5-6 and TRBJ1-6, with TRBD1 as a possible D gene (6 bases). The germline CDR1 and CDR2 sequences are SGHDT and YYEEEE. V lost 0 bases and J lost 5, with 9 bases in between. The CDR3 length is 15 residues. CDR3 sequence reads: CASSLVGQNNSPLHF. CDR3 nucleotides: TGTGCCAGCAGCTTGGTTGGACAGAATAATTCACCCCTCCACTTT.

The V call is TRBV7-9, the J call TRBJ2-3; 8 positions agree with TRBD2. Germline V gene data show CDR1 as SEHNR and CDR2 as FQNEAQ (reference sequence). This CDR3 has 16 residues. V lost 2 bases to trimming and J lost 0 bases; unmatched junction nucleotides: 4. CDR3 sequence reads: CASSLLAGPSTDTQYF. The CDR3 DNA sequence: TGTGCCAGCAGCTTACTAGCGGGCCCTAGCACAGATACGCAGTATTTT.

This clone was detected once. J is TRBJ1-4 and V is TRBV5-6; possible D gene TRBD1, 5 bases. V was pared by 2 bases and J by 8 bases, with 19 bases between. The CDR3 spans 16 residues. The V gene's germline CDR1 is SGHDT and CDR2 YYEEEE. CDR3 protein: CASSFNWGRAREKLFF. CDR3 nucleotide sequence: TGTGCCAGCAGCTTTAATTGGGGCAGGGCGAGGGAAAAACTGTTTTTT.

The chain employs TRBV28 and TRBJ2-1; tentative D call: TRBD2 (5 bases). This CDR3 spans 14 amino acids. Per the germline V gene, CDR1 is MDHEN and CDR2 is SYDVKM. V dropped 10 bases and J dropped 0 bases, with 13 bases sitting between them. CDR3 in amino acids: CAIDGLSSYNEQFF. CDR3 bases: TGTGCCATCGACGGACTCAGCTCCTACAATGAGCAGTTCTTC. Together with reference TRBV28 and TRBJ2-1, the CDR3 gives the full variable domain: DVKVTQSSRYLVKRTGEKVFLECVQDMDHENMFWYRQDPGLGLRLIYFSYDVKMKEKGDIPEGYSVSREKKERFSLILESASTNQTSMYLCAIDGLSSYNEQFFGPGTRLTVL.

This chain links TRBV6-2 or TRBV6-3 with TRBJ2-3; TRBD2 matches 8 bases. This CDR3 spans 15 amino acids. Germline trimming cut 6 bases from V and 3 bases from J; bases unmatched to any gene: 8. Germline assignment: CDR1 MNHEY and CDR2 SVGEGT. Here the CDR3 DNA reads TGTGCCAGCAGCCTACGGGGGGGGGCAACAGATACGCAGTATTTT. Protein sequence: CASSLRGGATDTQYF.

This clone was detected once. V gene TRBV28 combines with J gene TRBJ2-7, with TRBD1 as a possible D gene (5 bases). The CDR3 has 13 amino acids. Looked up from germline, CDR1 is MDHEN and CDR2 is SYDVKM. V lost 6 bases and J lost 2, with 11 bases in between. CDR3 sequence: CASRQQATYEQYF. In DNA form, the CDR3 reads TGTGCCAGCAGACAACAGGCCACCTACGAGCAGTACTTC.

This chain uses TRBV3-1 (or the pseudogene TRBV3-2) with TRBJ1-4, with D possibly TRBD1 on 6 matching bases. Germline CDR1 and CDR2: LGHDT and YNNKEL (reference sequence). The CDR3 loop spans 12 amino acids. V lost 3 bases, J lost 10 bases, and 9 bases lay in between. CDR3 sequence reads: CASSHRGGKLFF. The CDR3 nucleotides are TGTGCCAGCAGCCACAGGGGTGGAAAACTGTTTTTT.

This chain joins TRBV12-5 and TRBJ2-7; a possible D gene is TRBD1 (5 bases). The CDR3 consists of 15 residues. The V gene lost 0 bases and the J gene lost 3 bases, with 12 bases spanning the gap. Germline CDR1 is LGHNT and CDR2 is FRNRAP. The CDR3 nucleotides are TGTGCTAGTGGTTTGGTAGTGACAGTCATCTACGAGCAGTACTTC. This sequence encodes CASGLVVTVIYEQYF.

The CDR3 spells CASSSAGGSNEQFF. Written as DNA, the CDR3 is TGTGCCAGCAGTTCAGCGGGAGGAAGCAATGAGCAGTTCTTC. This chain uses TRBV27 with TRBJ2-1; 9 bases match TRBD2. Germline CDR1 is MNHEY and CDR2 is SMNVEV (reference sequence). The CDR3 totals 14 residues. Losses at the gene ends were 4 bases for V and 6 bases for J; bases not matched to a gene: 4.

The CDR3 bases are TGTGCCAGCAGCCAAGAGTCTAGCGGGAAGGTCGCCACCGGGGAGCTGTTTTTT. Its translation: CASSQESSGKVATGELFF. V usage is TRBV3-1 (or the pseudogene TRBV3-2) and J usage is TRBJ2-2; 9 bases are a match to TRBD2. The germline V gene has CDR1 LGHDT and CDR2 YNNKEL (reference sequence). Germline trimming cut 0 bases from V and 4 bases from J; bases unmatched to any gene: 9. This CDR3 contains 18 residues.

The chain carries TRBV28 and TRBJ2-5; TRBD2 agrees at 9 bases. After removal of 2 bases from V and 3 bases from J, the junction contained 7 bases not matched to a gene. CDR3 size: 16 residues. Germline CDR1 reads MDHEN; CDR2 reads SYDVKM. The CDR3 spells CASSLRALAGKETQYF. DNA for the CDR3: TGTGCCAGCAGTTTACGAGCGCTAGCGGGGAAAGAGACCCAGTACTTC.

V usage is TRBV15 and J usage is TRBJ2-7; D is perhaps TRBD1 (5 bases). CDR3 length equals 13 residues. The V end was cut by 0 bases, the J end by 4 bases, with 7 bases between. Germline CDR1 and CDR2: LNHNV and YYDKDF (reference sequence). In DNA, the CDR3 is TGTGCCACCAGCAGAGATACAGGTTACGAGCAGTACTTC. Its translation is CATSRDTGYEQYF.

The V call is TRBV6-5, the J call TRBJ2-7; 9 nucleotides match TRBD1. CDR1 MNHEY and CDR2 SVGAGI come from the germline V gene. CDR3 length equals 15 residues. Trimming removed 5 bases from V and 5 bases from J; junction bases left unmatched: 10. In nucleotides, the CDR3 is TGTGCCAGCAGTCAACCGGGACAGGGATCCCACGAGCAGTACTTC. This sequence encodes CASSQPGQGSHEQYF.

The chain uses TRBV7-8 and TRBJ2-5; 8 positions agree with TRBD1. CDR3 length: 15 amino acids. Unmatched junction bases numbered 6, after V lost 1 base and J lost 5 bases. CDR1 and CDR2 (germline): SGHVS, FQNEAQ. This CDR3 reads CASSLEQGASETQYF. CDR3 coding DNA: TGTGCCAGCAGCTTAGAGCAGGGGGCGTCGGAGACCCAGTACTTC.

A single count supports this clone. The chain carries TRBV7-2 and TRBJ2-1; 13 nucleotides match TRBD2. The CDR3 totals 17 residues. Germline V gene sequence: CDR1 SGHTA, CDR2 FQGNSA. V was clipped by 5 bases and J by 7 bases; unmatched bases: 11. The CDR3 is CASSPTGGTSGKNEQFF. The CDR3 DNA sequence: TGTGCCAGCAGCCCCACTGGAGGGACTAGCGGGAAGAATGAGCAGTTCTTC.

CDR3 coding DNA: TGTGCCTGGGGACCGGGACAGGGGGTAGGCTACACCTTC. This encodes CAWGPGQGVGYTF. V is TRBV30 and J is TRBJ1-2; TRBD1 aligns across 11 bases. The CDR3 contains 13 residues. CDR1 GTSNPN and CDR2 SVGIG come from the germline V gene (reference sequence). V dropped 5 bases and J dropped 8; count of bases not matched to a gene: 7.

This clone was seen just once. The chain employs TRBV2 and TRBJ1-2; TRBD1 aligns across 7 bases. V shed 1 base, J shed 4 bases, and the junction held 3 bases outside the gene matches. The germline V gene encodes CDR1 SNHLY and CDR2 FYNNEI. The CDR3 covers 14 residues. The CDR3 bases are TGTGCCAGCAGTGAAGGCAGGGGGAGCTATGGCTACACCTTC. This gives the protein CASSEGRGSYGYTF.

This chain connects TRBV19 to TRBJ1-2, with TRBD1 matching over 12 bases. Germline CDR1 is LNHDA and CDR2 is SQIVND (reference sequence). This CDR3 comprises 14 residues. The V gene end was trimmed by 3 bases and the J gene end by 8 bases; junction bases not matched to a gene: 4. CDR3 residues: CASSMGQGARGYTF. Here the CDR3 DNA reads TGTGCCAGTAGTATGGGACAGGGGGCGCGGGGCTACACCTTC.

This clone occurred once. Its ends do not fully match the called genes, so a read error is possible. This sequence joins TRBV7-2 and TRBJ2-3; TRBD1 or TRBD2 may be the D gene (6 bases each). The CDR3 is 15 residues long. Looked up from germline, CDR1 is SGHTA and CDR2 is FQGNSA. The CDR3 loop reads CAGSLAAGGTDTQYF. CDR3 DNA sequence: TGTGCCGGCAGCTTAGCGGCAGGGGGCACAGATACGCAGTATTTT. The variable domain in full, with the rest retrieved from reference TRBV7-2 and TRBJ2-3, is GAGVSQSPSNKVTEKGKDVELRCDPISGHTALYWYRQSLGQGLEFLIYFQGNSAPDKSGLPSDRFSAERTGGSVSTLTIQRTQQEDSAVYLCAGSLAAGGTDTQYFGPGTRLTVL.

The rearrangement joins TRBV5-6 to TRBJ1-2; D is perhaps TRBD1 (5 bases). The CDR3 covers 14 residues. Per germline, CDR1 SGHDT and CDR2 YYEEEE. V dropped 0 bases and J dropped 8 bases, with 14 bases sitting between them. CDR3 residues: CASSLVGLGEGYTF. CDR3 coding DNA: TGTGCCAGCAGCTTGGTGGGACTTGGGGAGGGCTACACCTTC.

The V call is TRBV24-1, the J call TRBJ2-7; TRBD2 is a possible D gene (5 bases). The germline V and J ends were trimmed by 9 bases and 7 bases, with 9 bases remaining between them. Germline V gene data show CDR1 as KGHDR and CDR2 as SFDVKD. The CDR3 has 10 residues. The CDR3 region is CATARGEQYF. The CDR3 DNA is TGTGCCACCGCGCGCGGGGAGCAGTACTTC.

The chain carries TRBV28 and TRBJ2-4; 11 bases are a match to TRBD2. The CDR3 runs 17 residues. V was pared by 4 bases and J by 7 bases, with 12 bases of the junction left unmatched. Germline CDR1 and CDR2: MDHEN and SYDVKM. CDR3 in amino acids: CASSSPGTSGSWNIQYF. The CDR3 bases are TGTGCCAGCAGTTCCCCCGGGACTAGCGGCTCATGGAACATTCAGTACTTC.

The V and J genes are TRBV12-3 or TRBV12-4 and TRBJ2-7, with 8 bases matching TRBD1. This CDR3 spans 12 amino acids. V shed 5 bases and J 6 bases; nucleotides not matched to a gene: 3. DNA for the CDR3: TGTGCCAGCAGTCTCACAGGGGGCGAGCAGTACTTC. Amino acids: CASSLTGGEQYF.

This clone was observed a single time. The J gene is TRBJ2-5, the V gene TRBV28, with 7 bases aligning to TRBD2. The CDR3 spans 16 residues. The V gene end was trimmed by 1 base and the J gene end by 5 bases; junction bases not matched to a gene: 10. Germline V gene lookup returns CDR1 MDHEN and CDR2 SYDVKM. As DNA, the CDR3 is TGTGCCAGCAGTTTATTTCTTCAGCGGGGTCTGGAGACCCAGTACTTC. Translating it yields CASSLFLQRGLETQYF.

The CDR3 loop is CASSYLRVGNQETQYF. As DNA, the CDR3 is TGTGCCAGCAGTTATCTAAGAGTCGGTAACCAAGAGACCCAGTACTTC. This chain connects TRBV6-2 or TRBV6-3 to TRBJ2-5; no definite D call. This CDR3 is 16 amino acids long. In germline, CDR1 is MNHEY, CDR2 SVGEGT. Trimming shortened V by 3 bases and J by 0 bases, and 14 bases separated the two germline ends.